These T cell receptor beta chains were read from a single sample in a study of T-cell memory formation after mild COVID-19. In TCRdb, the 5' RACE reads were re-called with MiXCR into one record per CDR3 protein. The sample yields roughly 600,000 distinct CDR3 sequences, 15% to 20% seen once. Sequences were obtained from PBMCs or a T cell subset sorted from them (not recorded which). These receptors originate from an adult woman who had mild COVID-19 (a few samples of this study predate the infection). Cell type and time point are not known. CDR3s include the opening cysteine and the closing phenylalanine or tryptophan. The D gene is left open where the match is weak. Rows give clone size only sometimes, using once, few, many, or a class for an expanded clone.

CDR3 length: 12
D gene: NA
J gene: TRBJ1-6
clone size: NA
V gene: TRBV20-1
CDR3 DNA: TGCAGTCCTAGGGGGGATAATTCACCCCTCCACTTT
CDR3 protein: CSPRGDNSPLHF

CDR3 length: 12
D gene: NA
J gene: TRBJ1-2
clone size: many
V gene: TRBV5-1
CDR3 DNA: TGCGCCAGCAGCTTGGGGGGCCATGGCTACACCTTC
CDR3 protein: CASSLGGHGYTF

CDR3 length: 14
D gene: TRBD1
J gene: TRBJ2-1
clone size: NA
V gene: TRBV6-5
CDR3 DNA: TGTGCCAGCAGTTACGGGACAGGGGGCATTGAGCAGTTCTTC
CDR3 protein: CASSYGTGGIEQFF

CDR3 length: 13
D gene: NA
J gene: TRBJ1-2
clone size: NA
V gene: TRBV24-1
CDR3 DNA: TGTGCCACCAGTCCGGGACAAGCCTATGGCTACACCTTC
CDR3 protein: CATSPGQAYGYTF

CDR3 length: 14
D gene: NA
J gene: TRBJ2-1
clone size: NA
V gene: TRBV29-1
CDR3 DNA: TGCAGCGTCGATGACCCGGGGTATATCTATGAGCAGTTCTTC
CDR3 protein: CSVDDPGYIYEQFF

CDR3 length: 15
D gene: NA
J gene: TRBJ2-1
clone size: NA
V gene: TRBV12-3/TRBV12-4
CDR3 DNA: TGTGCCAGCAGTTCATGGGTTGGACAGAGCGATGAGCAGTTCTTC
CDR3 protein: CASSSWVGQSDEQFF

CDR3 length: 16
D gene: TRBD2
J gene: TRBJ2-3
clone size: few
V gene: TRBV29-1
CDR3 DNA: TGCAGCGTTGAAGATCGAGCTAGCGGGAGTCAAGATACGCAGTATTTT
CDR3 protein: CSVEDRASGSQDTQYF

CDR3 length: 18
D gene: NA
J gene: TRBJ2-2
clone size: NA
V gene: TRBV9
CDR3 DNA: TGTGCCAGCAGCCTATCTCCCGCAGCAAGCTTGAACACCGGGGAGCTGTTTTTT
CDR3 protein: CASSLSPAASLNTGELFF

CDR3 length: 12
D gene: TRBD2
J gene: TRBJ2-1
clone size: NA
V gene: TRBV7-2
CDR3 DNA: TGTGCCAGCGCAGGGACTACCAATGAGCAGTTCTTC
CDR3 protein: CASAGTTNEQFF

CDR3 length: 15
D gene: TRBD2
J gene: TRBJ2-1
clone size: NA
V gene: TRBV27
CDR3 DNA: TGTGCCAGCAGTTTAGACAGCGGGGCTTACAATGAGCAGTTCTTC
CDR3 protein: CASSLDSGAYNEQFF

CDR3 length: 13
D gene: NA
J gene: TRBJ2-2
clone size: NA
V gene: TRBV5-1
CDR3 DNA: TGCGCCAGCGGGCAGGGTCTTGCCGGGGAGCTGTTTTTT
CDR3 protein: CASGQGLAGELFF

CDR3 length: 14
D gene: TRBD1
J gene: TRBJ1-5
clone size: NA
V gene: TRBV29-1
CDR3 DNA: TGCAGCGTCACAGGGGAAGATAGCAATCAGCCCCAGCATTTT
CDR3 protein: CSVTGEDSNQPQHF

CDR3 length: 13
D gene: NA
J gene: TRBJ1-2
clone size: NA
V gene: TRBV10-3
CDR3 DNA: TGTGCCACGAGAGTTCGGGACAACTATGGCTACACCTTC
CDR3 protein: CATRVRDNYGYTF